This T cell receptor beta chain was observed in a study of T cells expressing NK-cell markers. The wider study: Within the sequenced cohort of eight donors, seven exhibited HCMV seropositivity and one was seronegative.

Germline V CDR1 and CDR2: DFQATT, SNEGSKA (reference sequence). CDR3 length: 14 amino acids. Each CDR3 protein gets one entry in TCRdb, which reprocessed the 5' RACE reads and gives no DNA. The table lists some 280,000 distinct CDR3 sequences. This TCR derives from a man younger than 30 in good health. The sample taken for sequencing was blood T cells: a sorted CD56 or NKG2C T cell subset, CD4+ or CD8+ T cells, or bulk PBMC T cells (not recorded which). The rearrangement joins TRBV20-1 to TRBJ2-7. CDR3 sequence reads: CSARATGALGEQYF.